The present T cell receptor (beta chain) was sequenced within a study of CXCR3-negative and CXCR3-positive naive CD8 T cells. General observations from the study: CD5 surface expression was similar among naive subsets, and TCR strength was estimated by inference from TRB CDR3 properties. Relative to CXCR3-negative naive cells, CXCR3-positive naive cells had more hydrophobic TRB CDR3s. Each naive subset displayed comparably high diversity, whereas memory CD8+ cells displayed much lower diversity.

The TRB libraries of cDNA were built by UMI-labeled 5' RACE. TCRdb re-analyzed the 5' RACE reads; it lists each CDR3 protein once, without DNA. The sample features about 6,900 distinct CDR3 sequences, with 1.4% to 1.5% in its top ten. This clonotype is medium-sized by frequency. What it binds is not known. CDR3 size: 13 residues. The germline gives CDR1 LNHNV, CDR2 YYDKDF (reference sequence). The naive CD8+ gate required CD45RO-CCR7+CD27+CD95- phenotype. Material: naive CXCR3+ CD8+ T cells from blood. Noted subset: CD45RO-CCR7+CD27+CD95- naive CD8+ T cells expressing CXCR3 (TNR3+). This chain links TRBV15 with TRBJ2-1. This clonotype originated in a human donor in good health. Some clones in this sample may be carry-over from other donors' samples. CDR3 loop: CATSEMVGGEQFF.